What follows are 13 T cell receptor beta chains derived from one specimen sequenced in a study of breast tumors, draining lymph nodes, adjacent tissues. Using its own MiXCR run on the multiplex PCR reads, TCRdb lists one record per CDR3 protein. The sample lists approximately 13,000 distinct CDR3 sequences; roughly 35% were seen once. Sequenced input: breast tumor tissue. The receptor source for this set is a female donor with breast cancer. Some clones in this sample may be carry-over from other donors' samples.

The CDR3 region has the DNA TGTGCCAGCAGAAGGACAGAAGGGACTGAAGCTTTCTTT. Translation gives CASRRTEGTEAFF. This chain joins TRBV6-4 and TRBJ1-1; possible D gene TRBD1, 6 bases. The CDR3 length is 13 residues. Per germline, CDR1 MRHNA and CDR2 SNTAGT. With 6 bases removed from V and 5 bases from J, the gap between germline ends came to 13 bases.

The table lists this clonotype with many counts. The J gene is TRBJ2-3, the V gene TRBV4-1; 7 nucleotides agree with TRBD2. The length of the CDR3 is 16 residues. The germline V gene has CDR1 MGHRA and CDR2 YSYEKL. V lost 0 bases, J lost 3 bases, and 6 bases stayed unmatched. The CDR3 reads CASSQDRGLGTDTQYF. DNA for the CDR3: TGCGCCAGCAGCCAAGACAGAGGACTAGGAACAGATACGCAGTATTTT.

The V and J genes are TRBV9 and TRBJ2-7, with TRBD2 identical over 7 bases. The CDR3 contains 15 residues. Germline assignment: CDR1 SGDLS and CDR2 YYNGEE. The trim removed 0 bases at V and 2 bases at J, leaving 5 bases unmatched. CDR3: CASSVGAGETYEQYF. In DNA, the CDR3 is TGTGCCAGCAGCGTAGGGGCGGGAGAGACCTACGAGCAGTACTTC.

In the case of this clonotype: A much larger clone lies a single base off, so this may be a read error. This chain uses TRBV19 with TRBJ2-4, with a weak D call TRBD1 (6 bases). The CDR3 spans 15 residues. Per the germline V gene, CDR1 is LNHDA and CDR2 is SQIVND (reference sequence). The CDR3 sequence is CAGSIVAGVENIQYF. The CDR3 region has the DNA TGTGCCGGTAGTATAGTAGCAGGGGTCGAAAACATTCAGTACTTC.

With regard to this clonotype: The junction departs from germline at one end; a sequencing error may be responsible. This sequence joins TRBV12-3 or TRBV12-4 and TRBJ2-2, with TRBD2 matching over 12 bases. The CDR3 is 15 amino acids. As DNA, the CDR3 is TGTGCCAGCAGTCGGACTAGCGGGAACCCCGGGGAGCTGTTTTTT. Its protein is CASSRTSGNPGELFF.

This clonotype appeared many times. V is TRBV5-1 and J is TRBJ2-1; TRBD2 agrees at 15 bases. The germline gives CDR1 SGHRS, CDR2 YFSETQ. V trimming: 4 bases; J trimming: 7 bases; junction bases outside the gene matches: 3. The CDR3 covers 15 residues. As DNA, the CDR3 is TGCGCCAGCAGCAGGACTAGCGGGAGGGTTAATGAGCAGTTCTTC. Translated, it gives CASSRTSGRVNEQFF.

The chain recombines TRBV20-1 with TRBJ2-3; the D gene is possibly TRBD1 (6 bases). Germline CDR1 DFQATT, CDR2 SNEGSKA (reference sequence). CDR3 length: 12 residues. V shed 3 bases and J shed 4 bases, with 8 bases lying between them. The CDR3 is CSASQGSDTQYF. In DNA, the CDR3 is TGCAGTGCTAGTCAGGGGTCAGATACGCAGTATTTT.

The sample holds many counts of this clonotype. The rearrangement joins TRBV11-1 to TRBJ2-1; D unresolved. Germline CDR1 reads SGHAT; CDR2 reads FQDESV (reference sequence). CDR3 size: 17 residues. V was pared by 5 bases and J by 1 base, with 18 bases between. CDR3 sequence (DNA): TGTGCCAGCAGCCCAGGTGTGTGGGGAAAATCCTACAATGAGCAGTTCTTC. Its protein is CASSPGVWGKSYNEQFF.

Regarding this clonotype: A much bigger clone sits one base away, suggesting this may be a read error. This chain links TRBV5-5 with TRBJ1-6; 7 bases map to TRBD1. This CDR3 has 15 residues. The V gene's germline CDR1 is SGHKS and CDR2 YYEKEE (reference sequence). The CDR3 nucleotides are TGTGCCCGCAGCGCTCGGACAGGAAGAAATTCACCCCTCCACTTT. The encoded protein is CARSARTGRNSPLHF.

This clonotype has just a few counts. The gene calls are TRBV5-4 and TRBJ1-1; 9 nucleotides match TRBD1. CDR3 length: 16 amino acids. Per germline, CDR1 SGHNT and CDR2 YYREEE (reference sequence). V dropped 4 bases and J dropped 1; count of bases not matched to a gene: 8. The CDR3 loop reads CASSPSGTGWNTEAFF. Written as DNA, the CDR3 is TGTGCCAGCAGCCCATCCGGGACAGGGTGGAACACTGAAGCTTTCTTT.

The CDR3 nucleotides read TGTGCCAGCAGCTTGACAGCCTCCTACGAGCAGTACTTC. It specifies CASSLTASYEQYF. The genes are TRBV7-9 and TRBJ2-7; weak D call: TRBD1 (5 bases). The germline CDR1 and CDR2 sequences are SEHNR and FQNEAQ (reference sequence). The length of the CDR3 is 13 residues. V lost 3 bases and J 0 bases, leaving 6 bases between the germline ends.

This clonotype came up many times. Here the CDR3 reads CASSTGGSNQPQHF. The CDR3 coding sequence is TGCGCCAGCAGCACAGGGGGAAGCAATCAGCCCCAGCATTTT. The rearrangement links TRBV5-1 to TRBJ1-5; 8 bases fit TRBD1. V shed 4 bases and J 1 base; nucleotides not matched to a gene: 1. This CDR3 has 14 residues. Looked up from germline, CDR1 is SGHRS and CDR2 is YFSETQ.

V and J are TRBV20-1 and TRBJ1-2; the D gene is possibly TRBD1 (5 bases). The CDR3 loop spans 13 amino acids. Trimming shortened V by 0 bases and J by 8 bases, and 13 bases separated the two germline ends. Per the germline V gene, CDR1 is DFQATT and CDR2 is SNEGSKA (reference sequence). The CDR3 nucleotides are TGCAGTGCTAGAGATGGTGGCGGGGGGGGCTACACCTTC. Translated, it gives CSARDGGGGGYTF.